The text below deals with one T cell receptor beta chain. Its antigen is not yet known. It has no much larger one-base neighbor in the sample; base qualities were not kept. The library was obtained by the immunoSEQ multiplex PCR assay. For the multiplex PCR, a mixture combining 60 forward primers for TCR Vbeta segments and 13 reverse primers for TCR Jbeta segments was used. Amplification of the CDR3 region of rearranged TCR beta genes was performed with a multiplex PCR assay on genomic DNA. Amplified TCR beta libraries were sequenced as 87-base-pair reads on the Illumina HiSeq System. For the original study's pipeline: A later analysis tallied 75 million to 95 million unique TCR beta chains across the 650 to 750 repertoires, and some 10 million of those chains were shared by two or more donors. Raw reads were error-corrected and collapsed into unique sequences by a nearest-neighbor algorithm in which closely related sequences were merged to remove PCR and sequencing errors. CDR3 sequences were aligned to IMGT reference sequences to assign V, D and J gene segments. For a sequence to be retained, at least a six-nucleotide match to both a V gene segment and a J gene segment was required. Rearrangements were classified as productive when the CDR3 lacked stop codons and remained in frame with V and J, and all other rearrangements were classified as non-productive. Following IMGT convention, CDR3 was defined as the stretch from the second conserved V-encoded cysteine to the conserved J-encoded phenylalanine. In an earlier analysis of around 570 of the donors, sequences lacking an unambiguous match to a single V gene segment were excluded. In an earlier analysis of approximately 590 of the donors, V segments were called functional above 56.7% productive rearrangements and were called segregating when the between-donor standard deviation exceeded 5%. A statistical classification framework was built for diagnosing cytomegalovirus status from the catalog of TCR beta chain sequences. In a later analysis, V and J genes were assigned by comparing TCR nucleotide sequences against IMGT/GENE-DB human TR gene sequences. Using the TCRdist pipeline, a later analysis assigned CDR3 sequences along with most-parsimonious VDJ recombination scenarios. In a later analysis, every TCR beta chain was defined by the combination of its CDR3 amino acid sequence and its V-gene family, and reads without a unique V-gene family were dropped. To address suspected cross-contamination and a sequencing artifact, a later analysis removed roughly 640 highly shared, low-generation-probability nucleotide sequences. A later analysis calculated a clonal expansion index for each public chain from normalized within-repertoire ranks of inferred template counts. In a later analysis, generation probabilities were computed using a VDJ recombination model fitted to out-of-frame rearrangements, and the results were checked against IGoR. In a later analysis, TCR-TCR, TCR-HLA and TCR-CMV co-occurrence was scored with hypergeometric tests, and a repertoire-size bias correction was applied to TCR pairs. False discovery rates were estimated in a later analysis by permuting HLA or CMV assignments 20 times. In a later analysis, co-occurring TCRs were grouped using DBSCAN, with TCRdist sequence similarity added in when clustering inside HLA-allele-positive subsets. For co-occurrence clustering, repertoires with fewer than 30,000 or more than 120,000 public chains were excluded, along with roughly five repertoires with anomalous nucleotide sharing. TCRdb took over this immuneACCESS table, retaining in-frame rearrangements with V and J assigned. Such tables are incomplete; in checked studies, under half of the missing clones stem from an unresolved V gene, and the remainder is unexplained. V, J and clone size derive from that table, while D and trimming were established from the DNA sequence. The sample table contains fewer than 250,000 clones; only one count was recorded for roughly three quarters of them. Roughly 1.6% of the sample is in the top ten clones.

CDR3 length: 16 amino acids, cysteine to phenylalanine. The only DNA kept is the CDR3, 48 bases in frame from the first base. Here V drops 0 bases and J drops 3 bases, and the junction holds 3 bases not matched to any gene. The germline V gene encodes CDR1 LNHNV and CDR2 YYDKDF (reference sequence). The data were taken from a study of cytomegalovirus exposure and HLA in healthy donors (dated by TCRdb to about 2017). Regarding the research as a whole: According to an earlier analysis of a few hundred of the donors, about 179 million T cells yielded 90 million to 140 million unique TCR beta sequences and around 280 Gb of sequence data. An early release covering just under 650 HLA-typed donors comprised 250 to 350 gigabases of sequencing data and around 85 million unique TCR sequences. Of the approximately 370 genotyped donors, 65% to 90% were placed in the genetic ancestry cluster associated with self-reported Caucasian donors. The study was designed to test whether signatures of past pathogen exposure could be identified by cataloging public T cell receptors. The T cell repertoires of several hundred subjects were profiled by immunosequencing and related to cytomegalovirus serostatus. Besides the first cohort of 500 to 700 subjects, a separate validation cohort made up of around 120 different subjects was used. To predict cytomegalovirus infection status, the study brought together high-throughput TCR immunosequencing, statistical association of individual TCRs with disease status, and machine learning. To study patterns of TCR occurrence, a later analysis re-analyzed previously published TCR beta repertoires from 666 donors and added high-resolution HLA genotyping. In the later analysis, no new phenotypic data were used to find candidate immune exposures; instead, reliance was placed on TCR beta sequences and their occurrence across donors. An earlier analysis of 500 to 750 of the donors applied high-throughput TCR beta sequencing to assess whether each TCR beta V gene segment acted as functional or pseudogenic. Alongside the repertoire data, information on donor age, sex, ethnicity and CMV serostatus was compiled. Genome-wide SNP genotypes for about 65% of the roughly 670 donors were used in a later genetic analysis, which treated that subset as a discovery cohort. Every repertoire in the discovery cohort had been generated on one and the same sequencing platform. HLA typing included class I and class II loci at four-digit resolution. Typing coverage differed by locus: A, B, C, DRB1 and DQB1 were typed in roughly 620-630 donors, DQA1 in 500 to 550, DPA1 in roughly 590, and DPB1 in just under 490. Several DR-DQ haplotypes were treated as single units for association and clustering because of strong linkage in the cohort. Across approximately 420 genotyped donors of the cohort, an average of roughly 250,000 unique TCR beta nucleotide sequences per donor were sequenced, and approximately 19% of those sequences were non-productive. The paper as a whole reports these results and caveats: An association between a missense DCLRE1C variant and V-gene and J-gene trimming of TCR beta chains was found in a later genetic analysis and replicated in an independent cohort. A total of roughly 160 TCR beta chains were listed by the study as associated with cytomegalovirus. In an earlier analysis of some 640 of the donors, most TCR beta V segments were observed in productive rearrangements about 90% or about 30% of the time, broadly matching IMGT annotations. Strong co-occurrence of HLA alleles, especially DR and DQ, made assigning TCR associations to individual alleles difficult. Linkage disequilibrium might explain the correlated functional status among segregating V segments, but an unknown experimental factor could not be excluded. Only TCR beta chains were sequenced in this cohort, and the absence of alpha or paired-chain data limited detectable features. A later analysis found that HLA-associated TCR beta chains were more clonally expanded and had lower generation probabilities than equally common non-associated chains. At a false discovery rate of 0.05, a later analysis linked fewer than 20,000 TCR beta sequences to specific HLA alleles. Immune exposure information for the cohort was limited to CMV serostatus. The authors suggested that the approach could potentially be extended to other disease states and immunological phenotypes. The classifier was reported to diagnose cytomegalovirus status with high specificity and sensitivity in both the original cohort and the validation cohort. Because some donors lacked HLA typing at each locus, the association tests relied only on the typed subset. A further reported finding was that TCR beta sequences accurately predicted the HLA-A and HLA-B alleles for most subjects in the first cohort. Roughly uniform sequencing depth across donors was assumed in presence/absence analyses, although this assumption may not hold. A later analysis found that most CMV-associated TCR beta chains appeared HLA-restricted, with HLA associations seemingly driven largely by CMV exposure. While some public TCRs were present in many individuals, most TCR sequences turned up only very rarely across donors. Because counts were too low, roughly 16 rarely observed V segments, including chromosome 9 orphons, were left out of the earlier analysis of 587 of the donors. A cluster of highly shared sequence variants was judged likely to represent a technical artifact of the sequencing pipeline. According to a later analysis, parvovirus B19, influenza, CMV and Epstein-Barr virus appeared linked to several top co-occurrence clusters. In a later analysis, the rate of TCR association differed among HLA loci, with DRB1 alleles having the most associated TCRs and HLA-C alleles having the fewest. In vitro tests confirmed that a few of the cytomegalovirus-associated TCR beta chains recognize cytomegalovirus antigens. Because the 87-base-pair reads could not distinguish some IMGT-functional V segments, including TRBV6-2 and TRBV6-3, those segments were excluded. In a later genetic analysis, fewer N-insertions in productive TCRs were reported among donors in an Asian-associated ancestry cluster than the approximately 630-donor mean.

The cohort was made up of 650 to 700 healthy bone marrow donors. At the time of sampling, every cohort member was nominally healthy, though immune exposures that went unrecorded were likely present. The donor tested CMV seronegative and was one of the 352 seronegative cohort members. A peripheral blood sample was collected from each donor, and TCR beta sequencing was performed on peripheral blood mononuclear cells. The Qiagen DNeasy Blood Extraction Kit was used to extract genomic DNA from the blood cell samples. Sequenced material: PBMCs. This receptor was identified in a woman aged 18-29 years in good health and CMV-seronegative. This sequence uses TRBV15 and TRBJ1-5; TRBD1 agrees with 9 junctional bases. The DNA sequence follows: TGTGCCACCAGCAGAGACACAGGGGGCTTCAATCAGCCCCAGCATTTT. Its product reads: CATSRDTGGFNQPQHF.